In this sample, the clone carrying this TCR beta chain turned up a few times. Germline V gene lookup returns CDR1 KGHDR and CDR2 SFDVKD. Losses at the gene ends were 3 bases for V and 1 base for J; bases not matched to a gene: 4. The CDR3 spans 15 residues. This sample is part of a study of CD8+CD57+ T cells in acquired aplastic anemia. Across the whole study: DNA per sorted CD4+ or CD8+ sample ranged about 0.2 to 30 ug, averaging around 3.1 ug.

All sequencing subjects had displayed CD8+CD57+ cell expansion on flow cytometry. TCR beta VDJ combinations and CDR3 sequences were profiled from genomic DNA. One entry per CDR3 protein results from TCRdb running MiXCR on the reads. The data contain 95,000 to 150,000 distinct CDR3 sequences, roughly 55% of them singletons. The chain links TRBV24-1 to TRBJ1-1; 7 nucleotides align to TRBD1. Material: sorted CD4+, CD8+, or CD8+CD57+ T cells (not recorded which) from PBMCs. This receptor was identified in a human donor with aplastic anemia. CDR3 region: CATSDPGQANTEAFF. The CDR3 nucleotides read TGTGCCACCAGTGATCCCGGACAGGCGAACACTGAAGCTTTCTTT.